These 28 T cell receptor beta chains were all obtained from the same sample, sequenced in a study of blood T cell repertoires in COVID-19. The assay was immunoSEQ multiplex PCR, and TCRdb's table has in-frame clones only and misses some. The repertoire has 130,000 to 150,000 clones, 84% of them found once; the top ten carry 10%. The specimen was peripheral blood. The receptors come from a man in his 60s with active or convalescent COVID-19.

The chain employs TRBV5-1 and TRBJ1-4; D possibly corresponds to TRBD1 (5 bases). Trimming shortened V by 0 bases and J by 5 bases, and 14 bases separated the two germline ends. The germline CDR1 and CDR2 sequences are SGHRS and YFSETQ. The CDR3 contains 16 residues. CDR3 sequence reads: CASSLVVQGGNEKLFF. The CDR3 DNA sequence: TGCGCCAGCAGCTTGGTAGTCCAGGGCGGAAATGAAAAACTGTTTTTT.

This clone was picked up a small number of times. The rearrangement links TRBV6-5 to TRBJ2-7, with TRBD1 matching over 9 bases. The CDR3 sequence is 13 residues long. CDR1 is MNHEY and CDR2 is SVGAGI in the germline V gene. The ends lost 2 bases at V and 6 bases at J; junction bases unmatched: 2. CDR3 in amino acids: CASSYGTGSEQYF. CDR3 in DNA: TGTGCCAGCAGTTACGGGACAGGGTCCGAGCAGTACTTC.

This clone was recorded a few times. The chain is built from TRBV4-3 and TRBJ1-6; 8 bases are a match to TRBD1. Germline CDR1 reads LGHNA; CDR2 reads YSLEER. After removal of 1 base from V and 9 bases from J, the junction contained 5 bases not matched to a gene. The CDR3 runs 15 residues. Written as DNA, the CDR3 is TGCGCCAGCAGCCAAGGTCAGACAGGGGTTTCACCCCTCCACTTT. This encodes CASSQGQTGVSPLHF.

The V gene is TRBV18, the J gene TRBJ2-7, with D possibly TRBD1 on 6 matching bases. The CDR3 is 15 amino acids. The germline gives CDR1 KGHSH, CDR2 LQKENI. V was cut by 6 bases and J by 3 bases, with 18 bases left in between. CDR3 sequence reads: CASSLSSDRNYEQYF. The CDR3 DNA sequence: TGTGCCAGCTCTCTTTCTTCCGACAGGAACTACGAGCAGTACTTC.

This chain connects TRBV29-1 to TRBJ1-2, with TRBD1 matching 7 bases. The V gene's germline CDR1 is SQVTM and CDR2 ANQGSEA. V was pared by 8 bases and J by 3 bases, with 12 bases of the junction left unmatched. CDR3 length equals 14 residues. DNA for the CDR3: TGCAGCTCGACGCTCACCCAGGGGGACTATGGCTACACCTTC. Encoded protein: CSSTLTQGDYGYTF.

The chain combines TRBV5-5 with TRBJ1-1, with no clear D. Germline CDR1 reads SGHKS; CDR2 reads YYEKEE (reference sequence). The germline V and J ends were trimmed by 1 base and 3 bases, with 10 bases remaining between them. The CDR3 loop spans 14 amino acids. CDR3 nucleotide sequence: TGTGCCAGCAGCTTGTCGGTGGTAGACACTGAAGCTTTCTTT. This codes for CASSLSVVDTEAFF.

The rearrangement joins TRBV9 to TRBJ2-2; D is unresolved. The germline V gene has CDR1 SGDLS and CDR2 YYNGEE. The CDR3 sequence is 15 residues long. Trimming stripped 1 base from V and 7 bases from J, with 14 bases between. CDR3 DNA: TGTGCCAGCAGCGTATCGGCCAGCGTCGGCGGGGAGCTGTTTTTT. This gives the protein CASSVSASVGGELFF.

The chain employs TRBV19 and TRBJ1-4; 7 bases align to TRBD1. The germline V gene encodes CDR1 LNHDA and CDR2 SQIVND (reference sequence). The CDR3 contains 14 residues. V dropped 6 bases and J dropped 7; count of bases not matched to a gene: 8. The CDR3 is CASSPPGQFEKLFF. The CDR3 bases are TGTGCCAGTAGCCCACCGGGACAGTTTGAAAAACTGTTTTTT.

This rearrangement joins TRBV10-2 to TRBJ2-2; possibly TRBD2 for D (5 bases). Germline CDR1 is WSHSY and CDR2 is SAAADI. The CDR3 is 15 residues long. V shed 3 bases and J shed 3 bases, with 11 bases lying between them. In nucleotides, the CDR3 is TGCGCCAGCAGTGAACTGCTAGCATACACCGGGGAGCTGTTTTTT. It specifies CASSELLAYTGELFF.

The chain recombines TRBV9 with TRBJ1-1; 11 nucleotides match TRBD1. There are 14 residues in the CDR3. With 4 bases clipped from V and 8 bases from J, the junction kept 7 bases outside the gene matches. From germline, CDR1 is SGDLS and CDR2 YYNGEE. The DNA of the CDR3 is TGTGCCAGCAGCCTGGGACAGGGGGTATCGGAAGCTTTCTTT. This gives the protein CASSLGQGVSEAFF.

The CDR3: CATHGRGGTAFF. Here the CDR3 DNA reads TGTGCCACCCACGGAAGGGGGGGAACGGCTTTCTTT. The J gene is TRBJ1-1, the V gene TRBV27, with D possibly TRBD1 on 6 matching bases. Trimming cost V 10 bases and J 11 bases, with 20 bases left between them. This CDR3 comprises 12 residues. Germline lookup yields CDR1 MNHEY and CDR2 SMNVEV (reference sequence).

V gene TRBV5-4 combines with J gene TRBJ2-3; D gene uncertain. The CDR3 length is 13 residues. Trimming stripped 7 bases from V and 4 bases from J, with 13 bases between. Germline assignment: CDR1 SGHNT and CDR2 YYREEE (reference sequence). CDR3 residues: CASQSPGSDTQYF. CDR3 nucleotides: TGTGCCAGCCAGAGCCCCGGGTCAGATACGCAGTATTTT. The complete variable domain, with remaining parts taken from reference TRBV5-4 and TRBJ2-3, reads ETGVTQSPTHLIKTRGQQVTLRCSSQSGHNTVSWYQQALGQGPQFIFQYYREEENGRGNFPPRFSGLQFPNYSSELNVNALELDDSALYLCASQSPGSDTQYFGPGTRLTVL.

The chain joins TRBV5-8 to TRBJ2-1, with D possibly TRBD2 on 6 matching bases. V lost 1 base and J 7 bases, leaving 9 bases between the germline ends. The CDR3 sequence is 13 residues long. Germline assignment: CDR1 SGHTS and CDR2 YDEGEE. CDR3 region: CASSLREWNEQFF. The CDR3 DNA is TGTGCCAGCAGCTTGCGGGAGTGGAATGAGCAGTTCTTC.

V and J are TRBV7-9 and TRBJ1-1, with D perhaps TRBD1 (5 bases). CDR1 is SEHNR and CDR2 is FQNEAQ in the germline V gene (reference sequence). The CDR3 spans 15 residues. V lost 5 bases, J lost 4 bases, and 17 bases lay in between. The CDR3, as DNA: TGTGCCAGCAGCCCGACGGAGGGGCTTCTCACTGAAGCTTTCTTT. Protein product: CASSPTEGLLTEAFF.

The V call is TRBV7-9, the J call TRBJ2-3; D might be TRBD2 (5 bases). V dropped 1 base and J dropped 0 bases, with 17 bases sitting between them. The length of the CDR3 is 18 residues. The germline V gene has CDR1 SEHNR and CDR2 FQNEAQ (reference sequence). The CDR3 region has the DNA TGTGCCAGCAGCTTAGTGAGGTTGGGCGGGCGCAGCACAGATACGCAGTATTTT. It specifies CASSLVRLGGRSTDTQYF.

This clone has more than one count but fewer than ten. The CDR3 DNA sequence: TGTGCCAGCAGCGTAGCTCTTCGGGAGGTTGGGGCCCCTGGAAATCAGCCCCAGCATTTT. Protein: CASSVALREVGAPGNQPQHF. This chain uses TRBV9 with TRBJ1-5, with a possible D match to TRBD1 (5 bases). This CDR3 comprises 20 residues. V was pared by 0 bases and J by 4 bases, with 26 bases between. Germline V gives CDR1 SGDLS, CDR2 YYNGEE.

Comment on this clone: The same CDR3 also results from other DNA sequences found in this sample. The rearrangement links TRBV7-2 to TRBJ1-1; 8 bases map to TRBD1. The V gene's germline CDR1 is SGHTA and CDR2 FQGNSA. The V and J ends lost 1 base and 0 bases, in that order; junction bases with no gene match: 1. This CDR3 comprises 15 residues. CDR3 DNA sequence: TGTGCCAGCAGCTTAGTGGGACAGGTGAACACTGAAGCTTTCTTT. Amino acid sequence: CASSLVGQVNTEAFF. The entire variable domain, with the rest obtained from reference TRBV7-2 and TRBJ1-1, is as follows: GAGVSQSPSNKVTEKGKDVELRCDPISGHTALYWYRQSLGQGLEFLIYFQGNSAPDKSGLPSDRFSAERTGGSVSTLTIQRTQQEDSAVYLCASSLVGQVNTEAFFGQGTRLTVV.

The V call is TRBV6-2 or TRBV6-3, the J call TRBJ2-1; TRBD2 is a possible D gene (5 bases). The germline gives CDR1 MNHEY, CDR2 SVGEGT. This CDR3 is 17 amino acids long. V shed 3 bases and J shed 0 bases, with 15 bases lying between them. DNA for the CDR3: TGTGCCAGCAGTTATTTTCGACTACGGCCCTCCTACAATGAGCAGTTCTTC. Its translation is CASSYFRLRPSYNEQFF.

V usage is TRBV27 and J usage is TRBJ2-2; TRBD2 aligns across 10 bases. CDR1 is MNHEY and CDR2 is SMNVEV in the germline V gene (reference sequence). This CDR3 spans 15 amino acids. Losses at the gene ends were 2 bases for V and 6 bases for J; bases not matched to a gene: 3. CDR3 DNA: TGTGCCAGCAGTTTACTAGCGGGAGTCGCCGGGGAGCTGTTTTTT. It translates to CASSLLAGVAGELFF.

This clone occurred once. The V gene is TRBV18, the J gene TRBJ1-6; 7 positions agree with TRBD1. J was trimmed by 11 bases and V by 6 bases; bases with no gene match: 10. CDR3 length: 14 amino acids. Per germline, CDR1 KGHSH and CDR2 LQKENI. The CDR3 nucleotides read TGTGCCAGCTCCCGAGAAGGGGGCCAGGCACCCCTCCACTTT. This sequence encodes CASSREGGQAPLHF.

The chain combines TRBV7-8 with TRBJ2-6; 9 bases match TRBD2. The CDR3 sequence is 15 residues long. Germline lookup yields CDR1 SGHVS and CDR2 FQNEAQ. Losses at the gene ends were 5 bases for V and 7 bases for J; bases not matched to a gene: 6. The CDR3 here is CASSPGLAGANVLTF. The CDR3 DNA reads as TGTGCCAGCAGCCCCGGGCTAGCGGGAGCCAACGTCCTGACTTTC.

The CDR3, as DNA: TGCGCCAGCAGCCAAGATCTCCGGTCGACGGAGGGCTACACCTTC. Residues: CASSQDLRSTEGYTF. The V and J genes are TRBV4-3 and TRBJ1-2; D unclear. In germline, CDR1 is LGHNA, CDR2 YSLEER. The germline V and J ends were trimmed by 0 bases and 8 bases, with 16 bases remaining between them. CDR3 size: 15 residues.

The table lists this clone with a count of one. The V gene is TRBV14, the J gene TRBJ1-2; D is uncertain. This CDR3 is built from 14 residues. Germline V gene data show CDR1 as SGHDN and CDR2 as FVKESK. The V gene lost 2 bases and the J gene lost 8 bases, with 15 bases spanning the gap. Here the CDR3 DNA reads TGTGCCAGCAGCCAAATCTCATCGATTGGCGGCTACACCTTC. This sequence encodes CASSQISSIGGYTF.

The rearrangement links TRBV6-1 to TRBJ1-1; TRBD1 matches at 10 bases. In germline, CDR1 is MNHNS, CDR2 SASEGT. CDR3 length: 15 amino acids. Trimming removed 5 bases from V and 5 bases from J; junction bases left unmatched: 8. DNA of the CDR3: TGTGCCAGCAGTCACGGGACAGGGGCGTCGACTGAAGCTTTCTTT. It encodes CASSHGTGASTEAFF.

This clone was seen a few times. The chain links TRBV9 to TRBJ2-1, with 10 bases matching TRBD2. The CDR3 sequence is 17 residues long. The germline V gene has CDR1 SGDLS and CDR2 YYNGEE. V shed 0 bases and J 3 bases; nucleotides not matched to a gene: 6. The CDR3 protein is CASSVEGSGGFYNEQFF. CDR3 coding DNA: TGTGCCAGCAGCGTAGAAGGTAGCGGGGGGTTCTACAATGAGCAGTTCTTC.

This rearrangement joins TRBV6-1 to TRBJ1-3; D not certain. The CDR3 extends over 14 amino acids. V shed 3 bases and J shed 0 bases, with 6 bases lying between them. The germline V gene encodes CDR1 MNHNS and CDR2 SASEGT. The CDR3, as DNA: TGTGCCAGCAGTGAGGCAGGCTCTGGAAACACCATATATTTT. It specifies CASSEAGSGNTIYF.

V is TRBV11-3 and J is TRBJ1-1; a weak D match, TRBD1 (5 bases). The CDR3 is 14 amino acids. The germline CDR1 and CDR2 sequences are SGHNT and YENEEA. Trimming cost V 4 bases and J 5 bases, with 14 bases left between them. Here the CDR3 DNA reads TGTGCCAGCAGCTCCAGGCAGGGTGCGACTGAAGCTTTCTTT. Its translation is CASSSRQGATEAFF.

The rearrangement uses TRBV9 and TRBJ2-1; TRBD2 aligns across 11 bases. CDR3 length: 16 amino acids. V shed 4 bases, J shed 3 bases, and the junction held 6 bases outside the gene matches. Germline CDR1 reads SGDLS; CDR2 reads YYNGEE. The CDR3, as DNA: TGTGCCAGCAGCCCTAGCGGGAGGCCCAGCTACAATGAGCAGTTCTTC. Residues: CASSPSGRPSYNEQFF.